One TCR beta chain is described in this entry. This sample was included in a study of blood T cell repertoires in COVID-19. Background on the study: Acute-phase and convalescent COVID-19 samples originated in the United States, Italy and Spain. In each case, the material was cDNA or gDNA derived from T cells, B-cell-depleted T cells, or PBMCs.

The J segment lost 1 base and the V segment lost 3 bases, leaving 8 bases of the junction unmatched. Germline CDR1 LNHDA, CDR2 SQIVND (reference sequence). The CDR3 sequence is 18 residues long. Study processing details: Reference gene primer amplification gave estimated nucleated cell counts. Some clones are missing from TCRdb's copy, which holds only in-frame ones; the method was immunoSEQ multiplex PCR. V, J and clone size are taken as reported in that table, and D and trimming were inferred from the DNA itself. The sample yields about 180,000 clones, approximately 86% seen once. Sequencing was performed on peripheral blood. This clonotype was obtained from a man in his fifties with active or convalescent COVID-19. The chain recombines TRBV19 with TRBJ2-2; 10 bases agree with TRBD2. The CDR3: CASSILGSGRWNTGELFF. The CDR3 DNA follows: TGTGCCAGTAGTATCTTAGGTAGCGGGAGGTGGAACACCGGGGAGCTGTTTTTT.